Following are 21 T cell receptor beta chains from one sample sequenced in a study of identical twins. Via MiXCR, TCRdb re-called the 5' RACE reads, giving one row per CDR3 protein. The sample yields 410,000 or so distinct CDR3 sequences, roughly 18% seen once. The sample taken for sequencing was naive T cells sorted from blood. The receptors here all came from a man aged 50-60 years in good health.

This clonotype was detected many times. V is TRBV5-1 and J is TRBJ2-7; the D gene could be TRBD1 or TRBD2 (6 bases each). CDR3 size: 16 residues. Per the germline V gene, CDR1 is SGHRS and CDR2 is YFSETQ. The V and J ends lost 4 bases and 4 bases respectively, with 21 bases between them. The CDR3, as DNA: TGCGCCAGCAGCCCACCGGGACACGGAGGGAGGTACGAGCAGTACTTC. This translates into CASSPPGHGGRYEQYF.

The gene calls are TRBV7-7 and TRBJ1-1; 9 bases are shared with TRBD1. Trimming removed 5 bases from V and 6 bases from J; junction bases left unmatched: 22. The CDR3 has 19 amino acids. Germline loops: CDR1 SSHAT, CDR2 FNYEAQ (reference sequence). As DNA, the CDR3 is TGTGCCAGCAGCCCCTTGGCAGGAAGGTGGGGACAGGGCTCAGCTGAAGCTTTCTTT. Translated, it gives CASSPLAGRWGQGSAEAFF. The whole variable domain, remainder taken from reference TRBV7-7 and TRBJ1-1, is GAGVSQSPRYKVTKRGQDVTLRCDPISSHATLYWYQQALGQGPEFLTYFNYEAQPDKSGLPSDRFSAERPEGSISTLTIQRTEQRDSAMYRCASSPLAGRWGQGSAEAFFGQGTRLTVV.

This clonotype was seen only a few times. The J gene is TRBJ2-1, the V gene TRBV30; no clear D. Trimming took 4 bases from V and 4 from J, leaving 14 bases between them. Per the germline V gene, CDR1 is GTSNPN and CDR2 is SVGIG (reference sequence). The CDR3 loop spans 14 amino acids. The CDR3 DNA is TGTGCCTGGACTGGGCTGGACGGATACAATGAGCAGTTCTTC. Protein: CAWTGLDGYNEQFF.

The chain employs TRBV20-1 and TRBJ2-1, with 12 bases aligning to TRBD2. Germline V gives CDR1 DFQATT, CDR2 SNEGSKA (reference sequence). After removal of 5 bases from V and 6 bases from J, the junction contained 8 bases not matched to a gene. This CDR3 spans 15 amino acids. Written as DNA, the CDR3 is TGCAGTGCTCAACGACTAGCGGGAGTGCTCAATGAGCAGTTCTTC. As protein: CSAQRLAGVLNEQFF.

This clonotype was observed a handful of times. This chain uses TRBV6-1 with TRBJ2-2, with TRBD2 matching 14 bases. This CDR3 comprises 15 residues. J gave up 7 bases and V 6 bases, and 4 bases lay outside the gene matches. Looked up from germline, CDR1 is MNHNS and CDR2 is SASEGT. CDR3 bases: TGTGCCAGCAGCTCAGGACTAGCGGGAGGCGGGGAGCTGTTTTTT. Protein sequence: CASSSGLAGGGELFF.

The rearrangement joins TRBV6-2 or TRBV6-3 to TRBJ1-1; 9 bases fit TRBD1. Per germline, CDR1 MNHEY and CDR2 SVGEGT. This CDR3 contains 15 residues. The V gene end was trimmed by 1 base and the J gene end by 1 base; junction bases not matched to a gene: 1. DNA of the CDR3: TGTGCCAGCAGTTACTGGGGACAGGGGAACACTGAAGCTTTCTTT. Translating gives CASSYWGQGNTEAFF.

The table lists this clonotype with many counts. The chain is built from TRBV7-2 and TRBJ1-1; the match to TRBD1 covers 7 bases. The CDR3 has 13 residues. Trimming took 4 bases from V and 4 from J; bases not matched to a gene: 3. Germline V lookup: CDR1 SGHTA, CDR2 FQGNSA. CDR3 loop: CASSSQGVTEAFF. The DNA for the CDR3 is TGTGCCAGCAGCTCGCAGGGGGTCACTGAAGCTTTCTTT.

The rearrangement links TRBV4-1 to TRBJ1-1; the D is unclear. Looked up from germline, CDR1 is MGHRA and CDR2 is YSYEKL. There are 16 residues in the CDR3. Trimming shortened V by 0 bases and J by 1 base, and 12 bases separated the two germline ends. CDR3 residues: CASSQDFVGWNTEAFF. CDR3 DNA: TGCGCCAGCAGCCAAGATTTCGTAGGTTGGAACACTGAAGCTTTCTTT.

The J gene is TRBJ2-1, the V gene TRBV6-2 or TRBV6-3, with 11 bases identical to TRBD2. Trimming at V came to 2 bases and at J to 6 bases, leaving 6 bases not matched to a gene. The germline CDR1 and CDR2 sequences are MNHEY and SVGEGT. The CDR3 runs 16 residues. The CDR3 loop reads CASSYPLAGVFNEQFF. The DNA for the CDR3 is TGTGCCAGCAGTTACCCACTAGCGGGAGTGTTCAATGAGCAGTTCTTC.

In its sample, this clonotype was seen many times. J is TRBJ1-5 and V is TRBV6-1, with 10 bases fitting TRBD1. After removal of 8 bases from V and 5 bases from J, the junction contained 3 bases not matched to a gene. Germline V gene lookup returns CDR1 MNHNS and CDR2 SASEGT. The CDR3 is made up of 13 amino acids. Here the CDR3 DNA reads TGTGCCAGCCGTGGACAGGGGGATCAGCCCCAGCATTTT. It yields the protein CASRGQGDQPQHF.

The CDR3 sequence: CASRPDGYSGNTIYF. In DNA, the CDR3 is TGTGCCAGCAGACCAGACGGGTACTCTGGAAACACCATATATTTT. The V gene is TRBV6-1, the J gene TRBJ1-3; D is undetermined. Germline V CDR1 and CDR2: MNHNS, SASEGT. The CDR3 is made up of 15 amino acids. V lost 6 bases and J 0 bases, leaving 12 bases between the germline ends.

The chain joins TRBV6-1 to TRBJ1-5, with D perhaps TRBD1 (6 bases). The CDR3 totals 13 residues. V lost 8 bases, J lost 3 bases, and 11 bases lay in between. In germline, CDR1 is MNHNS, CDR2 SASEGT. CDR3 loop: CASGSGVNQPQHF. The CDR3 bases are TGTGCCAGCGGGTCAGGGGTCAATCAGCCCCAGCATTTT.

This clonotype appeared a few times. The genes are TRBV28 and TRBJ1-2, with D hard to call. This CDR3 has 12 residues. The V gene lost 1 base and the J gene lost 8 bases, with 8 bases spanning the gap. Germline-derived CDR1 and CDR2 are MDHEN and SYDVKM. This CDR3 is CASSLFGSGYTF. CDR3 in DNA: TGTGCCAGCAGTTTATTTGGGAGCGGCTACACCTTC.

Ten or more counts support this clonotype. The J gene is TRBJ1-5, the V gene TRBV20-1, with no clear D. V lost 3 bases to trimming and J lost 1 base, with 7 bases between them. The CDR3 runs 13 residues. The germline gives CDR1 DFQATT, CDR2 SNEGSKA (reference sequence). The DNA of the CDR3 is TGCAGTGCTAGCGGAGGGAGCAATCAGCCCCAGCATTTT. This translates into CSASGGSNQPQHF.

This clonotype was seen more than once but under ten times. The chain couples TRBV11-2 to TRBJ2-1, with 11 positions matching TRBD2. Germline CDR1 SGHAT, CDR2 FQNNGV. The CDR3 extends over 19 amino acids. Germline trimming cut 3 bases from V and 0 bases from J; bases unmatched to any gene: 10. DNA for the CDR3: TGTGCCAGCAGCTTCCTAGCGGGAGGAGGGAGTGGCTCCTACAATGAGCAGTTCTTC. Residues: CASSFLAGGGSGSYNEQFF.

This clonotype showed up many times. V is TRBV7-9 and J is TRBJ2-7, with 10 bases fitting TRBD1. Germline values: CDR1 SEHNR, CDR2 FQNEAQ (reference sequence). V shed 4 bases and J 4 bases; nucleotides not matched to a gene: 4. CDR3 size: 14 residues. The CDR3 loop reads CASSSGTGVYEQYF. For the CDR3, the DNA is TGTGCCAGCAGCTCCGGGACAGGGGTTTACGAGCAGTACTTC.

This clonotype occurred many times. The J gene is TRBJ1-2, the V gene TRBV29-1, with 9 bases that match TRBD1. This CDR3 comprises 14 residues. V gave up 0 bases and J gave up 8 bases; unmatched junction bases: 7. CDR1 is SQVTM and CDR2 is ANQGSEA in the germline V gene. CDR3 sequence (DNA): TGCAGCGTTGAAGATCAGACAGGGGGTTGGGGCTACACCTTC. It yields the protein CSVEDQTGGWGYTF.

The CDR3 reads CATSDLTSRSLNEQFF. The CDR3 DNA follows: TGTGCCACCAGTGACCTCACTAGCAGGAGTCTCAATGAGCAGTTCTTC. The J gene is TRBJ2-1, the V gene TRBV24-1; D is perhaps TRBD2 (6 bases). This CDR3 has 16 residues. CDR1 and CDR2 from the germline V gene are KGHDR and SFDVKD. Trimming removed 4 bases at V and 6 bases at J, with 18 bases between.

This clonotype was seen a handful of times. V gene TRBV12-3 or TRBV12-4 combines with J gene TRBJ2-1; the D is unclear. The CDR3 consists of 14 residues. Deletions cut 5 bases from V and 10 bases from J, with 18 bases between. CDR3 coding DNA: TGTGCCAGCAGTCCCAGTGCAGCGAGGACCGAGCAGTTCTTC. Its translation is CASSPSAARTEQFF.

V gene TRBV10-3 combines with J gene TRBJ2-3; D uncertain. The CDR3 covers 13 residues. In germline, CDR1 is ENHRY, CDR2 SYGVKD. V gave up 4 bases and J gave up 6 bases, with 11 bases separating them. The CDR3 DNA sequence: TGTGCCATCAGTGTGGCGACGAAGGATACGCAGTATTTT. This encodes CAISVATKDTQYF.

The chain is built from TRBV9 and TRBJ2-3; perhaps TRBD1 as D (5 bases). The CDR3 is 14 amino acids. Germline CDR1 is SGDLS and CDR2 is YYNGEE. With 0 bases removed from V and 5 bases from J, the gap between germline ends came to 10 bases. The DNA of the CDR3 is TGTGCCAGCAGCGTAGCTACAGGCATAGATACGCAGTATTTT. Translating gives CASSVATGIDTQYF.